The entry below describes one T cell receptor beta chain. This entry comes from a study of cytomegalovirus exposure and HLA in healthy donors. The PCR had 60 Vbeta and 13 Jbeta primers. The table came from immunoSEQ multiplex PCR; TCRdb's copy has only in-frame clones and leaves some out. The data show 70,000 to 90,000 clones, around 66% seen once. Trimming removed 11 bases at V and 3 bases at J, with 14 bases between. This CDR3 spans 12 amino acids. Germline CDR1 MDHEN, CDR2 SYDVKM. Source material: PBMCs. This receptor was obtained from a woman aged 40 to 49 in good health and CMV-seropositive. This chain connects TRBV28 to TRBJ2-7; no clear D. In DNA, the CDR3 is TGTGCCTCAACGACAACCTTCTACGAGCAGTACTTC. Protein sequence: CASTTTFYEQYF. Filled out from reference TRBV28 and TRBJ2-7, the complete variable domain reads DVKVTQSSRYLVKRTGEKVFLECVQDMDHENMFWYRQDPGLGLRLIYFSYDVKMKEKGDIPEGYSVSREKKERFSLILESASTNQTSMYLCASTTTFYEQYFGPGTRLTVT.